Below, 10 T cell receptor beta chains from the same sample are listed, as sequenced in a study of beta chain features in type 1 diabetes. Regarding the study as a whole: A moderate, significant TCRB CDR3 shortening appeared in type 1 diabetes across four CD4+ subsets.

No antigen is known for these receptors. Sequenced material consisted of expressed TCRB transcripts (all of the isolated RNA was reverse transcribed). TCRdb's table, derived via immunoSEQ multiplex PCR, lists solely in-frame clones and lacks some. This sample has about 700,000 clones, with roughly an eighth found just once. The specimen was naive CD4+ T cells from blood. Receptor source: a man younger than 35 with type 1 diabetes.

The chain combines TRBV7-2 with TRBJ1-1; 8 bases align to TRBD1. The CDR3 runs 14 residues. Germline CDR1 is SGHTA and CDR2 is FQGNSA. J was trimmed by 0 bases and V by 4 bases; bases with no gene match: 1. CDR3 coding DNA: TGTGCCAGCAGCTCGACAGGGGTGAACACTGAAGCTTTCTTT. It encodes CASSSTGVNTEAFF.

The chain couples TRBV9 to TRBJ2-1; 9 bases agree with TRBD1. The CDR3 totals 17 residues. In germline, CDR1 is SGDLS, CDR2 YYNGEE. The V gene end was trimmed by 3 bases and the J gene end by 0 bases; junction bases not matched to a gene: 7. CDR3 nucleotides: TGTGCCAGCAGCGCGGGACAGGGTTTGAGCTCCTACAATGAGCAGTTCTTC. This translates into CASSAGQGLSSYNEQFF.

This clone was seen only a few times. Other DNA sequences of this sample code for an identical CDR3. V usage is TRBV9 and J usage is TRBJ2-1; 8 bases agree with TRBD2. CDR3 size: 14 residues. With 0 bases clipped from V and 4 bases from J, the junction kept 0 bases outside the gene matches. CDR1 is SGDLS and CDR2 is YYNGEE in the germline V gene. The CDR3 loop is CASSVGGGYNEQFF. DNA for the CDR3: TGTGCCAGCAGCGTAGGCGGGGGGTACAATGAGCAGTTCTTC.

A few counts support this clone. The junction departs from germline at one end; a sequencing error may be responsible. The chain joins TRBV9 to TRBJ2-5, with TRBD2 identical over 8 bases. The CDR3 runs 16 residues. Germline V lookup: CDR1 SGDLS, CDR2 YYNGEE. CDR3 DNA: TGTGCCAGTAGCGTAGCGGTCGGGGGGGCTCAAGAGACCCAGTACTTC. Protein sequence: CASSVAVGGAQETQYF. Variable domain in full (rest from reference TRBV9 and TRBJ2-5): DSGVTQTPKHLITATGQRVTLRCSPRSGDLSVYWYQQSLDQGLQFLIQYYNGEERAKGNILERFSAQQFPDLHSELNLSSLELGDSALYFCASSVAVGGAQETQYFGPGTRLLVL.

The chain recombines TRBV2 with TRBJ1-6; D gene uncertain. This CDR3 spans 11 amino acids. Germline V gene sequence: CDR1 SNHLY, CDR2 FYNNEI. The germline V and J ends were trimmed by 4 bases and 14 bases, with 9 bases remaining between them. The CDR3 here is CASSGGIALHF. CDR3 nucleotide sequence: TGTGCCAGCAGTGGGGGAATAGCCCTCCACTTT.

This clone was observed a handful of times. The V gene is TRBV30, the J gene TRBJ1-2, with D possibly TRBD1 on 5 matching bases. Germline V gene lookup returns CDR1 GTSNPN and CDR2 SVGIG (reference sequence). V was pared by 1 base and J by 3 bases, with 15 bases between. This CDR3 comprises 15 residues. The CDR3 reads CAWSARDGRYYGYTF. CDR3 sequence (DNA): TGTGCCTGGAGTGCCCGGGACGGACGCTACTATGGCTACACCTTC.

This clone was found a few times. The gene calls are TRBV9 and TRBJ2-1; D unresolved. The V end was cut by 0 bases, the J end by 1 base, with 11 bases between. Germline V gene data show CDR1 as SGDLS and CDR2 as YYNGEE. This CDR3 has 16 residues. DNA of the CDR3: TGTGCCAGCAGCGTAGGAGGCACTCAATCCTACAATGAGCAGTTCTTC. Its translation: CASSVGGTQSYNEQFF. Full variable domain (rest looked up from reference TRBV9 and TRBJ2-1): DSGVTQTPKHLITATGQRVTLRCSPRSGDLSVYWYQQSLDQGLQFLIQYYNGEERAKGNILERFSAQQFPDLHSELNLSSLELGDSALYFCASSVGGTQSYNEQFFGPGTRLTVL.

This clone turned up a few times. This chain links TRBV7-9 with TRBJ2-7; D gene uncertain. CDR1 SEHNR and CDR2 FQNEAQ come from the germline V gene (reference sequence). The V end lost 5 bases, the J end lost 0 bases, and 26 bases lay between the germline ends. This CDR3 has 19 amino acids. This CDR3 reads CASSPPAGFNSRDSYEQYF. The CDR3 DNA reads as TGTGCCAGCAGCCCACCCGCCGGGTTCAACTCAAGGGACTCCTACGAGCAGTACTTC.

This clone has only a few counts. The chain combines TRBV18 with TRBJ2-2, with D perhaps TRBD1 (6 bases). The CDR3 spans 15 residues. The germline V gene has CDR1 KGHSH and CDR2 LQKENI. The V and J ends lost 7 bases and 0 bases respectively, with 12 bases between them. This CDR3 is CASFGQTANTGELFF. CDR3 DNA: TGTGCCAGCTTTGGACAGACTGCGAACACCGGGGAGCTGTTTTTT.

This clone was observed a few times. Other DNA variants within this sample encode the same CDR3. The chain uses TRBV6-1 and TRBJ2-3; unclear D gene. CDR1 and CDR2 from the germline V gene are MNHNS and SASEGT. Trimming left V 9 bases short and J 3 bases short, with 10 bases between. This CDR3 has 12 residues. The CDR3 DNA sequence: TGTGCCAGTAGGTTGAGTACAGATACGCAGTATTTT. It yields the protein CASRLSTDTQYF.